Listed here are 22 T cell receptor beta chains from one sample, sequenced in a study of PD-1 blockade in classical Hodgkin lymphoma. Sample time point: cycle 4 day 1 (C4D1), after 5 to 7 weeks of nivolumab. Following autologous stem cell transplantation, relapse occurred in every patient, and exposure to brentuximab vedotin varied. Some clones are missing from TCRdb's copy, which holds only in-frame ones; the method was immunoSEQ multiplex PCR. The sample carries roughly 86,000 clones, nearly 85% recorded once. The sequenced sample was peripheral blood mononuclear cells (PBMCs), obtained before the fourth cycle of nivolumab. These receptors were collected from a human donor with classical Hodgkin lymphoma.

This chain uses TRBV18 with TRBJ1-5; 7 bases line up with TRBD1. V was pared by 4 bases and J by 3 bases, with 3 bases of the junction left unmatched. The CDR3 covers 14 residues. The germline V gene has CDR1 KGHSH and CDR2 LQKENI. CDR3 region: CASSLDRVNQPQHF. The CDR3 region has the DNA TGTGCCAGCTCACTAGACAGGGTCAATCAGCCCCAGCATTTT.

This chain uses TRBV19 with TRBJ2-1; a weak D match, TRBD2 (6 bases). The CDR3 extends over 16 amino acids. Germline loops: CDR1 LNHDA, CDR2 SQIVND (reference sequence). V lost 1 base, J lost 14 bases, and 24 bases lay in between. CDR3 protein: CASSIGLVRQLGEKFF. CDR3 in DNA: TGTGCCAGTAGTATAGGACTAGTAAGACAATTAGGGGAAAAGTTCTTC. Full variable domain (rest looked up from reference TRBV19 and TRBJ2-1): DGGITQSPKYLFRKEGQNVTLSCEQNLNHDAMYWYRQDPGQGLRLIYYSQIVNDFQKGDIAEGYSVSREKKESFPLTVTSAQKNPTAFYLCASSIGLVRQLGEKFFGPGTRLTVL.

The chain links TRBV2 to TRBJ2-7; D uncertain. V dropped 3 bases and J dropped 5 bases, with 5 bases sitting between them. CDR3 length equals 11 residues. The germline CDR1 and CDR2 sequences are SNHLY and FYNNEI. CDR3 region: CASSETNEQYF. The CDR3 DNA is TGTGCCAGCAGTGAGACGAACGAGCAGTACTTC.

The chain links TRBV5-1 to TRBJ2-5; D may be TRBD2 (5 bases). The germline V gene has CDR1 SGHRS and CDR2 YFSETQ. CDR3 size: 13 residues. Trimming stripped 0 bases from V and 7 bases from J, with 10 bases between. CDR3 DNA: TGCGCCAGCAGCTTGGAGGACTTCGGGACCCAGTACTTC. Translation gives CASSLEDFGTQYF.

In its sample, this clone was seen a few times. The V gene is TRBV7-6, the J gene TRBJ2-1, with 10 bases aligning to TRBD2. The CDR3 runs 17 residues. In germline, CDR1 is SGHVS, CDR2 FNYEAQ. The trim removed 5 bases at V and 8 bases at J, leaving 15 bases unmatched. CDR3 in DNA: TGTGCCAGCAGCCCCAGTCCTCTAGCGGGAGTGGTGGATGAGCAGTTCTTC. This sequence encodes CASSPSPLAGVVDEQFF.

The chain is built from TRBV30 and TRBJ2-1; TRBD2 matches at 8 bases. V trimming: 2 bases; J trimming: 10 bases; junction bases outside the gene matches: 7. Looked up from germline, CDR1 is GTSNPN and CDR2 is SVGIG (reference sequence). The CDR3 loop spans 13 amino acids. CDR3 residues: CAWSLAGFGEQFF. The CDR3 DNA is TGTGCCTGGAGTCTAGCGGGCTTTGGGGAGCAGTTCTTC.

The chain combines TRBV19 with TRBJ2-2, with D possibly TRBD1 on 6 matching bases. The germline V and J ends were trimmed by 4 bases and 1 base, with 10 bases remaining between them. The CDR3 has 15 residues. Germline V CDR1 and CDR2: LNHDA, SQIVND (reference sequence). The CDR3 region has the DNA TGTGCCAGTAGTACAAACAGGGTGAACACCGGGGAGCTGTTTTTT. Its protein product is CASSTNRVNTGELFF.

This clone was seen a few times. The chain carries TRBV18 and TRBJ2-4, with TRBD2 identical over 9 bases. Per the germline V gene, CDR1 is KGHSH and CDR2 is LQKENI. The length of the CDR3 is 18 residues. V shed 5 bases, J shed 0 bases, and the junction held 11 bases outside the gene matches. The chain's CDR3 is CASSINPASGVAKNIQYF. The CDR3 coding sequence is TGTGCCAGCTCAATCAACCCTGCTAGCGGGGTAGCCAAAAACATTCAGTACTTC.

The rearrangement joins TRBV11-3 to TRBJ2-5; D gene ambiguous. This CDR3 region has 13 residues. The V gene lost 1 base and the J gene lost 1 base, with 4 bases spanning the gap. The germline CDR1 and CDR2 sequences are SGHNT and YENEEA. The CDR3 loop reads CASSLGVQETQYF. In DNA form, the CDR3 reads TGTGCCAGCAGCTTAGGAGTCCAAGAGACCCAGTACTTC.

CDR3 DNA sequence: TGTGCCAGCTCACCCCAGATGGCGGGAGTTAATGGCTACACCTTC. It yields the protein CASSPQMAGVNGYTF. This chain uses TRBV18 with TRBJ1-2, with no clear D. The germline CDR1 and CDR2 sequences are KGHSH and LQKENI. CDR3 size: 15 residues. Trimming took 3 bases from V and 6 from J, leaving 17 bases between them.

This clone appeared a few times. This chain links TRBV10-1 with TRBJ2-1; the D gene could be TRBD1 or TRBD2 (5 bases each). Between the trimmed V and J ends, which lost 6 bases and 4 bases, there was a span of 13 bases. The CDR3 totals 14 residues. CDR1 WNHNN and CDR2 SYGVQD come from the germline V gene (reference sequence). Here the CDR3 reads CASRGPEGYNEQFF. CDR3 bases: TGCGCCAGCAGGGGACCCGAAGGTTACAATGAGCAGTTCTTC.

The chain couples TRBV30 to TRBJ1-3; D not certain. Trimming left V 1 base short and J 0 bases short, with 7 bases between. The CDR3 spans 14 residues. From germline, CDR1 is GTSNPN and CDR2 SVGIG (reference sequence). The CDR3 protein is CAWSEGDSGNTIYF. The CDR3 DNA follows: TGTGCCTGGAGTGAGGGAGACTCTGGAAACACCATATATTTT.

The V gene is TRBV5-1, the J gene TRBJ1-1; the D is unclear. This CDR3 spans 15 amino acids. Between the trimmed V and J ends, which lost 0 bases and 5 bases, there was a span of 14 bases. CDR1 SGHRS and CDR2 YFSETQ come from the germline V gene. As DNA, the CDR3 is TGCGCCAGCAGCTTGGACACGGGCCGGTGGACTGAAGCTTTCTTT. It yields the protein CASSLDTGRWTEAFF.

J is TRBJ1-2 and V is TRBV19; D is unresolved. The CDR3 has 13 amino acids. V was trimmed by 3 bases and J by 0 bases, leaving 5 bases between them. CDR1 is LNHDA, CDR2 SQIVND, per germline (reference sequence). This CDR3 is CASSMRPNYGYTF. In DNA form, the CDR3 reads TGTGCCAGTAGTATGCGTCCTAACTATGGCTACACCTTC.

This clone was observed a single time. The chain combines TRBV27 with TRBJ2-2; D unresolved. CDR1 and CDR2 (germline): MNHEY, SMNVEV (reference sequence). The CDR3 is 12 amino acids. V lost 3 bases and J 6 bases, leaving 5 bases between the germline ends. In nucleotides, the CDR3 is TGTGCCAGCAGTTTCCGGCCCGGGGAGCTGTTTTTT. As protein: CASSFRPGELFF.

The rearrangement uses TRBV7-3 and TRBJ2-3; 9 bases match TRBD1. Germline values: CDR1 SGHTA, CDR2 FQGTGA. CDR3 length: 15 residues. V lost 4 bases, J lost 5 bases, and 7 bases stayed unmatched. The CDR3 sequence: CASSSRGQGGDTQYF. The CDR3 DNA reads as TGTGCCAGCAGCTCCCGGGGACAGGGAGGAGATACGCAGTATTTT. Full variable domain (rest looked up from reference TRBV7-3 and TRBJ2-3): GAGVSQTPSNKVTEKGKYVELRCDPISGHTALYWYRQSLGQGPEFLIYFQGTGAADDSGLPNDRFFAVRPEGSVSTLKIQRTERGDSAVYLCASSSRGQGGDTQYFGPGTRLTVL.

The chain joins TRBV6-5 to TRBJ2-5; D gene ambiguous. CDR3 length equals 14 residues. With 0 bases removed from V and 1 base from J, the gap between germline ends came to 6 bases. The germline V gene has CDR1 MNHEY and CDR2 SVGAGI. Written as DNA, the CDR3 is TGTGCCAGCAGTTACTCTAGCACCCAAGAGACCCAGTACTTC. This codes for CASSYSSTQETQYF.

This clone has only one observation. The genes are TRBV10-3 and TRBJ2-3, with 10 bases that match TRBD1. Per the germline V gene, CDR1 is ENHRY and CDR2 is SYGVKD. The ends lost 9 bases at V and 5 bases at J; junction bases unmatched: 11. This CDR3 has 15 residues. CDR3 loop: CAISTGTGVRDTQYF. The CDR3 DNA reads TGTGCCATATCGACCGGGACAGGGGTTAGAGATACGCAGTATTTT.

The chain joins TRBV5-4 to TRBJ2-2, with D tentatively TRBD2 (5 bases). CDR1 SGHNT and CDR2 YYREEE come from the germline V gene (reference sequence). The CDR3 consists of 14 residues. V was shortened by 10 bases and J by 7 bases, with 20 bases between the two germline ends. The CDR3 region has the DNA TGTGCCCTCCGGGCTAGCCCCAGTAGCGGGGAGCTGTTTTTT. Amino acid sequence: CALRASPSSGELFF.

A few counts support this clone. V is TRBV14 and J is TRBJ2-3; D unresolved. The germline V gene encodes CDR1 SGHDN and CDR2 FVKESK. The CDR3 has 16 amino acids. V dropped 0 bases and J dropped 0 bases, with 10 bases sitting between them. The DNA for the CDR3 is TGTGCCAGCAGCCAAGAGATCGGCCCTAGCACAGATACGCAGTATTTT. Its protein is CASSQEIGPSTDTQYF.

The rearrangement uses TRBV5-1 and TRBJ2-2, with 10 bases that match TRBD1. The V segment lost 4 bases and the J segment 4 bases; nucleotides outside the gene matches: 4. The CDR3 totals 15 residues. Germline values: CDR1 SGHRS, CDR2 YFSETQ. As DNA, the CDR3 is TGCGCCAGCAGCCGGGGGACAGGGGTCACCGGGGAGCTGTTTTTT. Protein: CASSRGTGVTGELFF.

The chain links TRBV6-6 to TRBJ2-7, with D uncertain. The germline V gene has CDR1 MNHNY and CDR2 SVGAGI (reference sequence). The CDR3 contains 12 residues. Trimming took off 6 bases at V and 4 bases at J, with 10 bases between the two ends. The CDR3 DNA is TGTGCCAGCAGACGGGCTCGGTACGAGCAGTACTTC. This encodes CASRRARYEQYF.